This T cell receptor beta chain came from a study of cytomegalovirus exposure and HLA in healthy donors. A single count supports this clone. What it binds is unknown. The donors comprised healthy bone marrow donors. The PCR made use of 60 Vbeta and 13 Jbeta primers. Clones were read by immunoSEQ multiplex PCR, and TCRdb kept only the in-frame ones, dropping some. The table includes about 130,000 clones, roughly 70% detected once. CDR3 size: 13 residues. V was shortened by 0 bases and J by 8 bases, with 5 bases between the two germline ends. From germline, CDR1 is SGHTA and CDR2 FQGNSA. General observations from the study: In vitro confirmation showed a few CMV-associated chains to be CMV antigen specific.

This chain links TRBV7-2 with TRBJ1-6; D is unclear. Sequences were obtained from PBMCs. The sequence came from a woman aged 40 to 50 in good health and CMV-seropositive. CDR3 sequence (DNA): TGTGCCAGCAGCTTAGCGCAGGATTCACCCCTCCACTTT. Translating gives CASSLAQDSPLHF.